This T cell receptor beta chain was identified in a study of OX40 agonist ivuxolimab in advanced cancers. Study in general: At around 83% male, the cohort had a mean age of about 60 years, ranging from 23 to 79.

The table came from immunoSEQ multiplex PCR; TCRdb's copy has only in-frame clones and leaves some out. The sample gives tens of thousands of clones, around 90% of which show up once; less than 8% is in the top ten. Trimming at V came to 5 bases and at J to 5 bases, leaving 10 bases not matched to a gene. CDR1 is LNHDA, CDR2 SQIVND, per germline (reference sequence). The CDR3 runs 15 residues. The TCR was taken from an adult with an advanced solid tumor such as melanoma, head and neck, liver or kidney cancer. The V call is TRBV19, the J call TRBJ2-5, with 8 nucleotides matching TRBD2. The specimen comprised CD4+ or CD8+ T cells sorted from blood, sampled in a trial of the OX40 agonist ivuxolimab. CDR3 DNA: TGTGCCAGTAGTGCCCAGGGGCCGGGGGGGGAGACCCAGTACTTC. Residues: CASSAQGPGGETQYF.